Included here is one TCR beta chain sequence, with context. What antigen it recognizes has not been identified. No qualities accompany the bases; no much larger clone lies one base away. The CDR3 spans 13 residues, from the cysteine through the phenylalanine. Only CDR3 DNA remains: 39 bases, in frame from the first base. Per the germline V gene (reference sequence), GTSNPN is the CDR1 and SVGIG is the CDR2. The V and J ends are trimmed by 0 bases and 3 bases, leaving 6 bases between them. The source of the sample is a study of identical twins (dated by TCRdb to 2016 to 2017). A note on the overall study: TCR alpha and beta repertoires from monozygotic twins, unrelated adults of various ages and cord blood were deep-sequenced to test whether fetal clonotypes persist. To rule out contamination, the twin experiments were replicated at different times with different library preparation protocols.

Only healthy Caucasian donors were included. The study also sequenced three unrelated non-twin adults: a male aged 18 to 29, a male aged 50 to 60 and a female aged 50 to 60. Using Miltenyi CD45RO+ enrichment and human naive T-cell isolation kits, memory (CD45RO+) and naive T cells were isolated from PBMC. The full study reports these points: In monozygotic twins, recombination models systematically underestimated out-of-frame TCR alpha sharing, but the models matched the sharing seen between unrelated individuals. Compared with coincidental sharing between unrelated individuals, out-of-frame TCR alpha sequences shared between twins showed an excess of sequences with low generation probability. Fewer insertions were carried by abundant cord blood beta clonotypes; a weaker similar trend was observed in young adult naive repertoires, while no such trend was observed in memory repertoires. Zero-insertion analyses could be partly confounded by invariant T cells such as MAIT and iNKT, though diverse VJ usage argued against such confounding for most clonotypes. A weaker excess of twin sharing was found in beta out-of-frame sequences because the signal-to-noise ratio was lowered by fewer shared sequences. Because the same donors could not be followed over many years, the conclusions depended on cross-sectional statistical analysis.

Library preparation was by 5' RACE. Reads for this sample came from an Illumina HiSeq 2000. A universal primer binding site was added through template switching, and the final cDNA carried a unique molecular identifier so that TCR cDNA molecules could be counted accurately. Specific primers in the conserved constant-segment region were used to synthesize first-strand cDNA for the TCR alpha and beta chains. To control for contamination, every cDNA library was double barcoded, receiving both a SMART-Mk sample barcode and Illumina barcodes. TruSeq adapter sequences and Illumina sample barcodes were added in two successive PCR steps. The TCR alpha and beta cDNA libraries were sequenced on the Illumina HiSeq platform using custom primers. The published analysis was carried out like this. MiGEC processed the raw reads to extract unique molecular identifiers, while MiXCR was used to determine the CDR3 positions. Recombination models were inferred per individual with the repgenHMM and IGoR tools using an EM algorithm. The analysis of shared clonotypes was done with the tcR package in R, with sharing normalized by the product of cloneset sizes. To study raw recombination without the effects of thymic and clonal selection, out-of-frame nonproductive sequences were analyzed. TCRdb trimmed the raw reads at Q25, called clones with MiXCR and kept productive beta chains. Rows with a matching CDR3 protein are joined into one entry that keeps the most common DNA and genes. TCRdb, rather than the study authors, made the V and J calls. Here the sample has about 690,000 distinct CDR3 sequences; 5.5% to 6.5% occur a single time. The ten largest account for 1.5% to 2% of the sample.

This sequence was found in a man aged 18 to 30 in good health. The chain couples TRBV30 to TRBJ1-5, with the D gene call left open. The material sequenced was naive T cells sorted from blood. In light of the paper, this sample's cell subset or site label describes: cells isolated with a human naive T-cell isolation kit. In nucleotides, the sequence is TGTGCCTGGAGTGTAGAGTTCAATCAGCCCCAGCATTTT. Its product reads: CAWSVEFNQPQHF.